Listed below are T cell receptor beta chains from one sample, sequenced in a study of Ad26.COV2.S vaccination and SARS-CoV-2 variants. Profiled with immunoSEQ multiplex PCR; TCRdb holds only in-frame clones, not every one. In the table there are some 320,000 clones, around 83% of which are singletons. Sequencing used peripheral blood, obtained in a trial of Ad26.COV2.S vaccine versus placebo. The receptors come from a person aged 18 to 65 who received the Ad26.COV2.S COVID-19 vaccine or a placebo. CDR3s include the opening cysteine and the closing phenylalanine or tryptophan. Each record gives: D gene, J gene, V gene, clone size, CDR3 DNA, CDR3 protein. A D gene is named only where the DNA matches it firmly. Clone size is stated in some rows and not others, as once, few, many or a class when expanded.

D: NA
J: TRBJ1-6
V: TRBV6-6
size: NA
DNA: TGTGCCAGCAGTTACCTGACAGGCAATAATTCACCCCTCCACTTT
CDR3: CASSYLTGNNSPLHF

D: TRBD1
J: TRBJ1-3
V: TRBV5-1
size: NA
DNA: TGCGCCAGCAGCTTGGCGGGGACAGCGTCCGTTAACTCTGGAAACACCATATATTTT
CDR3: CASSLAGTASVNSGNTIYF

D: NA
J: TRBJ1-3
V: TRBV3-1/TRBV3-2
size: NA
DNA: TGTGCCAGCAGCCAAGAGACTAACTCTGGAAACACCATATATTTT
CDR3: CASSQETNSGNTIYF

D: NA
J: TRBJ1-2
V: TRBV19
size: once
DNA: TGTGCCAGTAAAGGGACTGCTTATGGCTACACCTTC
CDR3: CASKGTAYGYTF

D: NA
J: TRBJ2-3
V: TRBV11-1
size: NA
DNA: TGTGCCAGCAGCTTAGGTGGGCGTATGGATACGCAGTATTTT
CDR3: CASSLGGRMDTQYF

D: NA
J: TRBJ1-6
V: TRBV6-5
size: NA
DNA: TGTGCCAGCAGAACAGGGACTAATAATTCACCCCTCCACTTT
CDR3: CASRTGTNNSPLHF

D: TRBD1
J: TRBJ1-6
V: TRBV7-2
size: NA
DNA: TGTGCCAGCAGCCTGGGACAGACTTATAATTCACCCCTCCACTTT
CDR3: CASSLGQTYNSPLHF

D: NA
J: TRBJ2-7
V: TRBV7-2
size: NA
DNA: TGTGCCAGCAGCTTAGAAGGGAACCACGAGCAGTACTTC
CDR3: CASSLEGNHEQYF

D: NA
J: TRBJ1-5
V: TRBV2
size: NA
DNA: TGTGCCAGCAGTGAAGCCCCCTGGGCGAGTAGCAATCAGCCCCAGCATTTT
CDR3: CASSEAPWASSNQPQHF

D: TRBD1
J: TRBJ2-1
V: TRBV2
size: NA
DNA: TGTGCCAGCACCCCGGGACAGGGGGCCTACAATGAGCAGTTCTTC
CDR3: CASTPGQGAYNEQFF

D: TRBD2
J: TRBJ2-3
V: TRBV2
size: NA
DNA: TGTGCCAGCAGCCGACTAGCGGGGGGCACAGATACGCAGTATTTT
CDR3: CASSRLAGGTDTQYF

D: TRBD1
J: TRBJ1-1
V: TRBV19
size: NA
DNA: TGTGCCAGTAGTGAAAATTCAGGGGGAGCCACTGAAGCTTTCTTT
CDR3: CASSENSGGATEAFF

D: NA
J: TRBJ1-3
V: TRBV10-3
size: NA
DNA: TGTGCCACGATGACGGCGGGAAACACCATATATTTT
CDR3: CATMTAGNTIYF

D: NA
J: TRBJ1-2
V: TRBV9
size: NA
DNA: TGTGCCAGCAGCGTAGCCTCGGACAGTCCATTTGGCTACACCTTC
CDR3: CASSVASDSPFGYTF

D: TRBD1
J: TRBJ1-6
V: TRBV2
size: NA
DNA: TGTGCCAGCAGTTACAGGGGCCAAGCAAATTCACCCCTCCACTTT
CDR3: CASSYRGQANSPLHF

D: NA
J: TRBJ1-2
V: TRBV18
size: NA
DNA: TGTGCCAGCTCACCACAGTCAGCTTTCCCCTATGGCTACACCTTC
CDR3: CASSPQSAFPYGYTF

D: NA
J: TRBJ2-3
V: TRBV5-1
size: few
DNA: TGCGCCAGCAGCCAAGGCACGTTTAGCACAGATACGCAGTATTTT
CDR3: CASSQGTFSTDTQYF

D: NA
J: TRBJ1-4
V: TRBV6-6
size: NA
DNA: TGTGCCAGCAGTACTATCTACAGGGTTAGGGAAAAACTGTTTTTT
CDR3: CASSTIYRVREKLFF

D: TRBD1
J: TRBJ1-2
V: TRBV6-5
size: NA
DNA: TGTGCCAGCAGTAACAGGGGGCCCGATGGCTACACCTTC
CDR3: CASSNRGPDGYTF

D: TRBD1
J: TRBJ1-1
V: TRBV5-1
size: NA
DNA: TGCGCCAGCAGTTTACAGGGGGCGAACACTGAAGCTTTCTTT
CDR3: CASSLQGANTEAFF

D: TRBD1
J: TRBJ1-2
V: TRBV28
size: NA
DNA: TGTGCCAGCAGCCTACTTGACAGGGGGCGGTCAAATGGCTACACCTTC
CDR3: CASSLLDRGRSNGYTF

D: NA
J: TRBJ2-6
V: TRBV27
size: NA
DNA: TGTGCCAGCAGTTTCGGGCCCTCTTCTGGGGCCAACGTCCTGACTTTC
CDR3: CASSFGPSSGANVLTF

D: NA
J: TRBJ2-3
V: TRBV4-1
size: NA
DNA: TGCGCCAGCAGTCCCCCGACGGGCACAGATACGCAGTATTTT
CDR3: CASSPPTGTDTQYF

D: TRBD1
J: TRBJ2-1
V: TRBV5-6
size: NA
DNA: TGTGCCAGCAGCTTCGGACAGGTCATCTACAATGAGCAGTTCTTC
CDR3: CASSFGQVIYNEQFF

D: NA
J: TRBJ1-5
V: TRBV6-2/TRBV6-3
size: NA
DNA: TGTGCCAGCAGTACAGGGAATCAGCCCCAGCATTTT
CDR3: CASSTGNQPQHF

D: TRBD1
J: TRBJ1-2
V: TRBV25-1
size: once
DNA: TGTGCCAGCAGTTCTGACAGGGGGCGAAGAGGCTACACCTTC
CDR3: CASSSDRGRRGYTF

D: NA
J: TRBJ2-5
V: TRBV9
size: once
DNA: TGTGCCAGCAGCGTAGAAGGGGCCTACCAAGAGACCCAGTACTTC
CDR3: CASSVEGAYQETQYF

D: TRBD1
J: TRBJ1-2
V: TRBV2
size: NA
DNA: TGTGCCAGCAGTGAATCGACAGGGCACTATGGCTACACCTTC
CDR3: CASSESTGHYGYTF

D: NA
J: TRBJ2-1
V: TRBV5-1
size: NA
DNA: TGCGCCAGCAGTTCCGGAACGACCTACAATGAGCAGTTCTTC
CDR3: CASSSGTTYNEQFF

D: TRBD1
J: TRBJ1-3
V: TRBV10-1
size: NA
DNA: TGCGCCAGCAGGGAGGGGACAGTACCGAATTCTGGAAACACCATATATTTT
CDR3: CASREGTVPNSGNTIYF

D: NA
J: TRBJ1-4
V: TRBV5-6
size: once
DNA: TGTGCCAGCAGCTCCTACGACATATTGAATGAAAAACTGTTTTTT
CDR3: CASSSYDILNEKLFF